This T cell receptor beta chain originates from a study of T cells in Graves' hyperthyroidism and ophthalmopathy. Study results and caveats: The model anticipated ophthalmopathy a median approximately 6.7 months pre-onset.

For Graves' hyperthyroidism to be stable, ophthalmopathy could not progress within 18 months. Patients aged 18 to 65 had newly diagnosed hyperthyroidism lasting under 2 months. Fresh peripheral blood, approximately 9.7 ml, was the source of the PBMCs. TCR beta CDR3 sequences were amplified from RNA transcripts. The HTBI primer set served for first-round RT-PCR of the TCR CDR3. Each CDR3 protein gets one entry after TCRdb re-called the multiplex PCR reads with MiXCR. The table has about 290,000 distinct CDR3 sequences, roughly 15% seen once. This clonotype was counted between two and nine times. Its specificity is not known. The DNA is left out, because the CDR3 cannot be placed on it with certainty; the CDR3 is given as TCRdb lists it. The CDR3 is 14 residues long, counting both termini. CDR1 MNHEY and CDR2 SMNVEV come from the germline V gene (reference sequence).

The rearrangement uses TRBV27 and TRBJ2-1; no check of the table's D call, TRBD2, against the DNA was made. Sequenced material: blood. The clonotype was recovered from a woman aged 40 to 50 with Graves' hyperthyroidism. The CDR3 is CASSPGLAVGEGIF.